These 3 T cell receptor beta chains originate from one sample sequenced in a study of chemoradiotherapy in HPV16-positive cancers. The method was immunoSEQ multiplex PCR; TCRdb's version includes in-frame clones alone and lacks a portion of them. The sample lists some 5,400 clones; around 80% were seen once. Sampling was performed from a patient who underwent chemoradiotherapy. Every receptor here comes from a human donor with HPV-associated anogenital cancer.

The J gene is TRBJ2-5, the V gene TRBV4-3, with D tentatively TRBD2 (7 bases). The V gene's germline CDR1 is LGHNA and CDR2 YSLEER. The CDR3 spans 15 residues. V was clipped by 1 base and J by 5 bases, with 14 bases between them. The CDR3 DNA is TGCGCCAGCAGCCAAGGCGGGGGCCAACTGGAGACCCAGTACTTC. It specifies CASSQGGGQLETQYF.

The V gene is TRBV30, the J gene TRBJ2-7; TRBD1 is a possible D gene (6 bases). Germline V gene sequence: CDR1 GTSNPN, CDR2 SVGIG (reference sequence). The ends were cut back, 6 bases at V and 2 bases at J, with 11 bases in the middle. CDR3 length equals 12 residues. CDR3 loop: CACWDTTYEQYV. DNA for the CDR3: TGTGCCTGTTGGGACACAACCTACGAGCAGTACGTC.

This chain uses TRBV19 with TRBJ2-2; D might be TRBD2 (6 bases). CDR1 and CDR2 (germline): LNHDA, SQIVND (reference sequence). The V gene lost 8 bases and the J gene lost 5 bases, with 15 bases spanning the gap. The CDR3 is 14 residues long. CDR3 residues: CASRGLLGTGELFF. DNA for the CDR3: TGTGCCAGTCGGGGACTTTTAGGTACCGGGGAGCTGTTTTTT. The whole variable domain, filled in from reference TRBV19 and TRBJ2-2, reads DGGITQSPKYLFRKEGQNVTLSCEQNLNHDAMYWYRQDPGQGLRLIYYSQIVNDFQKGDIAEGYSVSREKKESFPLTVTSAQKNPTAFYLCASRGLLGTGELFFGEGSRLTVL.